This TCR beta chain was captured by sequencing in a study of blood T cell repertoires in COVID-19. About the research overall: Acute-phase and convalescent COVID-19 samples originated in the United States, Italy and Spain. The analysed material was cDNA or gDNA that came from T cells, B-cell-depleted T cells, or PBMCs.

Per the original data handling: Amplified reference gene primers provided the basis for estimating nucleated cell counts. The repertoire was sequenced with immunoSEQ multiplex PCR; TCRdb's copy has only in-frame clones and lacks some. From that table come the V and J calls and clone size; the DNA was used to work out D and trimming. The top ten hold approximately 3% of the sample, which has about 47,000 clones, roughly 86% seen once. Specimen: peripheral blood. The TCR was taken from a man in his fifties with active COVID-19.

Written as DNA, the CDR3 is TGTGCCAGCACCCCGTATATACAAAAACCTGAAGCTTTCTTT. This codes for CASTPYIQKPEAFF. This chain joins TRBV6-6 and TRBJ1-1; D remains unclear. Deletions cut 7 bases from V and 6 bases from J, with 18 bases between. Germline lookup yields CDR1 MNHNY and CDR2 SVGAGI (reference sequence). This CDR3 spans 14 amino acids.